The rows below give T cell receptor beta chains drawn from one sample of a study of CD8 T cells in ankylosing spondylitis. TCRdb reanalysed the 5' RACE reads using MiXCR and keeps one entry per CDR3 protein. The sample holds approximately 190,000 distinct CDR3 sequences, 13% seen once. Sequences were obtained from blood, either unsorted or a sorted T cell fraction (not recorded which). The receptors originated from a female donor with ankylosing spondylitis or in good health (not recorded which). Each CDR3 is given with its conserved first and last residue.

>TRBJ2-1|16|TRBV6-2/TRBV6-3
CASTQSPWSSYNEQFF
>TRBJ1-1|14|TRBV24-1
CATSDDGTGFRAFF
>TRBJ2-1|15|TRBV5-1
CASSLGLDSYNEQFF
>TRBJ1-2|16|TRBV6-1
CASSIGDRGLDYGYTF
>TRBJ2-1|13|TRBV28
CASSLLNPPEQFF
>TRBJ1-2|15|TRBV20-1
CSARASHRVETGYTF
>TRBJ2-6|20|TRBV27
CASSLSPGFGTFAGANVLTF
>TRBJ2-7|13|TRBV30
CAWGQGAFYEQYF
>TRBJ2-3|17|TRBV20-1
CSARGGSGVGRADTQYF
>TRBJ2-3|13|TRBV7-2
CASSLFTADTQYF
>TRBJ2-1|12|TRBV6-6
CASASGKGEQFF
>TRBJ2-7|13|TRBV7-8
CASSQSGDYEQYF
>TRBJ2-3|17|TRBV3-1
CASSQVTSGSAGDTQYF
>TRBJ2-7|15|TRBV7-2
CASRFGSGRGGEQYF
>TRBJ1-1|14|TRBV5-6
CASSREYMNTEAFF
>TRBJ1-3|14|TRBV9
CASSPSASGNTIYF
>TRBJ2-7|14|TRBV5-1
CASSLGGSAYEQYF
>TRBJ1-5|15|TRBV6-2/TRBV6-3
CASSTPGTPNQPQHF
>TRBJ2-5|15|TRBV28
CASSLVRTLGETQYF
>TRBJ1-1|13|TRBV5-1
CASSSPPTGHAFF
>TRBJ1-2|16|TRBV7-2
CASSLEAGQGNYGYTF
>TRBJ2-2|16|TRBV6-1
CASSERSSGTGRELFF
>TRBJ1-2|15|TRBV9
CASSVGGNAGTGYTF
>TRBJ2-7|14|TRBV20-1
CSASPGIAGYEQYF
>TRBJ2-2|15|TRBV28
CASSFRGPATGELFF